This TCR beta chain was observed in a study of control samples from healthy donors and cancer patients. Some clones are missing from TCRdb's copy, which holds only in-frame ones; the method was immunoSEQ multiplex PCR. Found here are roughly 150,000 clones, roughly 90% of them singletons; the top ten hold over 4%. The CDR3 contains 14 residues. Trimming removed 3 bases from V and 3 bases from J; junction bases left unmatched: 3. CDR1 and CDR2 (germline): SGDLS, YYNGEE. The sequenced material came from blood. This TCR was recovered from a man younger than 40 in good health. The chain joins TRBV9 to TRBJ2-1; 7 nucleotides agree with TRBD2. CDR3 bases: TGTGCCAGCAGCGCCCGGGACTACTACAATGAGCAGTTCTTC. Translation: CASSARDYYNEQFF.